This T cell receptor (beta chain) comes out of a study of CXCR3-negative and CXCR3-positive naive CD8 T cells. On the study more broadly: Every library held about 1.5 +/- 0.3 million TRB reads, and the total came to around 150 million. Study conclusions and caveats: Across naive subsets, surface CD5 expression was comparable, and TCR strength was inferred from properties of the TRB CDR3. Against CXCR3-negative naive cells, CXCR3-positive naive cells showed more hydrophobic TRB CDR3s. Much lower diversity was found in memory CD8+ cells, while both naive subsets had comparably high diversity.

The CDR3 is 14 amino acids. Germline assignment: CDR1 ENHRY and CDR2 SYGVKD. A remark on this clonotype: Its target is not known.

Naive CD8+ T lymphocytes were specified as CD45RO-CCR7+CD27+CD95-. UMI-labeled 5' RACE yielded the TRB cDNA libraries. With the 5' RACE reads reprocessed, TCRdb shows one record per CDR3 protein and no DNA. Its listing shows 50,000 to 65,000 distinct CDR3 sequences. The chain joins TRBV10-3 to TRBJ1-1; TCRdb lists TRBD1, though no DNA is available to test this call. The sequenced material came from naive CXCR3+ CD8+ T cells from blood. Subset in this sample: CD45RO-CCR7+CD27+CD95- naive CD8+ T cells expressing CXCR3 (TNR3+). The TCR sequence derives from a human donor in good health. Some clones in this sample may be carry-over from other donors' samples. The CDR3 sequence: CAISEDRAATEAFF.